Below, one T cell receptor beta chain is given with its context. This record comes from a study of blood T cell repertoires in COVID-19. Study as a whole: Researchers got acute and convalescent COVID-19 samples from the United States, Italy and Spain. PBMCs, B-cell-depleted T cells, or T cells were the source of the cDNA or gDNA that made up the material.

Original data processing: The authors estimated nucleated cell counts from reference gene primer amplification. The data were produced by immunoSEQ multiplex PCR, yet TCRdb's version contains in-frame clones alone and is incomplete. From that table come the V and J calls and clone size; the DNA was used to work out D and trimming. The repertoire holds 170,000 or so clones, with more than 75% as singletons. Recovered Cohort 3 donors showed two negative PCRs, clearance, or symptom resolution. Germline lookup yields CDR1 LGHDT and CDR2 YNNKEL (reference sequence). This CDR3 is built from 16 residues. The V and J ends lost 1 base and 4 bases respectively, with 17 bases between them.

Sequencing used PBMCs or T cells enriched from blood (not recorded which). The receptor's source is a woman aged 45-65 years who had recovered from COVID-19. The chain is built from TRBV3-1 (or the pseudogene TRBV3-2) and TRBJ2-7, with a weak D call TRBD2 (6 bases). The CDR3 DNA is TGTGCCAGCAGCCAAGCCCATATGGGCGGGGTATACGAGCAGTACTTC. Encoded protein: CASSQAHMGGVYEQYF.